Listed here are 11 T cell receptor beta chains from one sample, sequenced in a study of blood T cell repertoires in COVID-19. The repertoire was sequenced with immunoSEQ multiplex PCR; TCRdb's copy has only in-frame clones and lacks some. The sample contains some 260,000 clones, roughly four fifths of which appear only once. Sequenced: peripheral blood. These receptors were taken from a man older than 75 with acute or convalescent COVID-19.

This clone was observed once. This sequence joins TRBV12-5 and TRBJ2-7, with TRBD2 matching 11 bases. Trimming took 3 bases from V and 0 from J; bases not matched to a gene: 4. CDR1 is LGHNT, CDR2 FRNRAP, per germline. This CDR3 contains 16 residues. CDR3 bases: TGTGCTAGTGGTTTCACCGGGACTAGCGGCTCCTACGAGCAGTACTTC. Encoded protein: CASGFTGTSGSYEQYF.

The V and J genes are TRBV14 and TRBJ2-1; D not resolved. Trimming removed 2 bases from V and 8 bases from J, with 7 bases in between. The CDR3 is 12 residues long. The V gene's germline CDR1 is SGHDN and CDR2 FVKESK. The CDR3 region is CASSQSRYEQFF. Written as DNA, the CDR3 is TGTGCCAGCAGCCAATCGAGGTATGAGCAGTTCTTC.

This clone was found once. The chain has TRBV2 and TRBJ1-3; D is uncertain. V gave up 9 bases and J gave up 0 bases, with 12 bases separating them. This CDR3 is built from 14 residues. Per the germline V gene, CDR1 is SNHLY and CDR2 is FYNNEI. The CDR3 bases are TGTGCCAGTGCGGCGGGAGACTCTGGAAACACCATATATTTT. Translation: CASAAGDSGNTIYF. The complete variable domain, with remaining parts taken from reference TRBV2 and TRBJ1-3, reads EPEVTQTPSHQVTQMGQEVILRCVPISNHLYFYWYRQILGQKVEFLVSFYNNEISEKSEIFDDQFSVERPDGSNFTLKIRSTKLEDSAMYFCASAAGDSGNTIYFGEGSWLTVV.

The V call is TRBV2, the J call TRBJ1-2, with a tentative D call TRBD1 (6 bases). Looked up from germline, CDR1 is SNHLY and CDR2 is FYNNEI. The CDR3 is 15 amino acids. V was cut by 9 bases and J by 4 bases, with 21 bases left in between. The chain's CDR3 is CARGVPGQTAYGYTF. The CDR3 region has the DNA TGTGCCAGGGGGGTCCCCGGACAGACGGCCTATGGCTACACCTTC.

The chain carries TRBV5-5 and TRBJ2-5; 7 bases are shared with TRBD1. J lost 0 bases, V lost 2 bases, and 13 bases had no gene match. This CDR3 comprises 18 residues. Germline CDR1 reads SGHKS; CDR2 reads YYEKEE (reference sequence). The CDR3, as DNA: TGTGCCAGCAGCTTAAGGGGGTCCCTGACAGGGTACCAAGAGACCCAGTACTTC. This translates into CASSLRGSLTGYQETQYF.

V and J are TRBV9 and TRBJ1-2, with 7 bases identical to TRBD1. Germline CDR1 and CDR2: SGDLS and YYNGEE. V lost 4 bases to trimming and J lost 4 bases; unmatched junction nucleotides: 7. The CDR3 has 14 residues. The CDR3 here is CASSPGQSGYGYTF. In nucleotides, the CDR3 is TGTGCCAGCAGCCCGGGACAGTCCGGCTATGGCTACACCTTC.

There are a few counts of this clone. DNA for the CDR3: TGTGCCAGCTCACCACTTAGGGACAGTACTTACGAGCAGTACTTC. Residues: CASSPLRDSTYEQYF. This chain uses TRBV18 with TRBJ2-7; TRBD1 aligns across 7 bases. Germline-derived CDR1 and CDR2 are KGHSH and LQKENI. J was trimmed by 4 bases and V by 1 base; bases with no gene match: 7. This CDR3 comprises 15 residues. Combining the CDR3 with reference TRBV18 and TRBJ2-7 gives the whole variable domain NAGVMQNPRHLVRRRGQEARLRCSPMKGHSHVYWYRQLPEEGLKFMVYLQKENIIDESGMPKERFSAEFPKEGPSILRIQQVVRGDSAAYFCASSPLRDSTYEQYFGPGTRLTVT.

There are a few counts of this clone. J is TRBJ1-2 and V is TRBV5-5; D gene unclear. Germline CDR1 SGHKS, CDR2 YYEKEE (reference sequence). V was clipped by 0 bases and J by 6 bases, with 15 bases between them. This CDR3 comprises 15 residues. CDR3 bases: TGTGCCAGCAGCTTGGCGAGGGCAGCTAGCCATGGCTACACCTTC. It codes for CASSLARAASHGYTF.

This clone was detected once. The chain joins TRBV11-1 to TRBJ2-7; a possible D gene is TRBD2 (5 bases). The CDR3 extends over 14 amino acids. CDR1 and CDR2 from the germline V gene are SGHAT and FQDESV (reference sequence). The V gene lost 5 bases and the J gene lost 1 base, with 12 bases spanning the gap. This CDR3 is CASSPAGLSYEQYF. CDR3 DNA: TGTGCCAGCAGCCCTGCGGGTCTTTCCTACGAGCAGTACTTC.

This clone was counted a few times. The rearrangement links TRBV9 to TRBJ1-1; 10 bases match TRBD1. The CDR3 spans 16 residues. After removal of 0 bases from V and 3 bases from J, the junction contained 5 bases not matched to a gene. Germline assignment: CDR1 SGDLS and CDR2 YYNGEE. DNA of the CDR3: TGTGCCAGCAGCGTAGCGACAGGGGGCCCGGACACTGAAGCTTTCTTT. It yields the protein CASSVATGGPDTEAFF.

This sequence joins TRBV18 and TRBJ1-6, with 9 bases identical to TRBD1. V trimming: 6 bases; J trimming: 5 bases; junction bases outside the gene matches: 8. The CDR3 is 16 residues long. Germline CDR1 and CDR2: KGHSH and LQKENI. Here the CDR3 reads CASSLQGARHNSPLHF. In nucleotides, the CDR3 is TGTGCCAGCTCCCTACAGGGGGCGCGTCATAATTCACCCCTCCACTTT. The full variable domain, in which reference TRBV18 and TRBJ1-6 provide the parts outside the CDR3, is NAGVMQNPRHLVRRRGQEARLRCSPMKGHSHVYWYRQLPEEGLKFMVYLQKENIIDESGMPKERFSAEFPKEGPSILRIQQVVRGDSAAYFCASSLQGARHNSPLHFGNGTRLTVT.